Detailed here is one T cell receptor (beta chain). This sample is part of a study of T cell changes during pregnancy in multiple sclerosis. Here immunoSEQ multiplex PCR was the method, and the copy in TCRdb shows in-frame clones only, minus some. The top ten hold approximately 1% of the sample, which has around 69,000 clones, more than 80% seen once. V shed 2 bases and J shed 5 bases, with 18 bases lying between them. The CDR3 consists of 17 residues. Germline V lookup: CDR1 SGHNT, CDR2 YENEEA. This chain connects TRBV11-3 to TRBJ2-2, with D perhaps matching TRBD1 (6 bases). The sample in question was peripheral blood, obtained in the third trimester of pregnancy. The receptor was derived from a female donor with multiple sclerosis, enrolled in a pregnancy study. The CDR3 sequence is CASSLQQGSWRTGELFF. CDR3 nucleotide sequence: TGTGCCAGCAGCTTACAACAGGGATCCTGGAGGACCGGGGAGCTGTTTTTT.